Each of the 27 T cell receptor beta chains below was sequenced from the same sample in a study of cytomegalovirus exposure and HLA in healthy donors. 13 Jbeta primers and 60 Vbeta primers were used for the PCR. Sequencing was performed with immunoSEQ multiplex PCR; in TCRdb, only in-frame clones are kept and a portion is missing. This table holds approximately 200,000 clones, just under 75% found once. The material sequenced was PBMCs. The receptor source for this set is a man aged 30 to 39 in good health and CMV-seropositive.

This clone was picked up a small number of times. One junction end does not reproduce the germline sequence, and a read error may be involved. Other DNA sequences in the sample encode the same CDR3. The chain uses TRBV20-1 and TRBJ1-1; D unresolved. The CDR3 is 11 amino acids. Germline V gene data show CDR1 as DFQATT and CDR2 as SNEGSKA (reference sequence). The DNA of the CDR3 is TGTAGTGCTGCAGGAAATACTGAAGCTTTCTTT. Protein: CSAAGNTEAFF.

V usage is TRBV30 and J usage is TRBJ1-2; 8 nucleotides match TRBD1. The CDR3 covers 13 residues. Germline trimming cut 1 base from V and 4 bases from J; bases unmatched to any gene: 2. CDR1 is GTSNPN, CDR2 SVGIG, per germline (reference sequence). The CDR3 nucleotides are TGTGCCTGGAGTGCAGGGGGCAGCTATGGCTACACCTTC. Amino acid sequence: CAWSAGGSYGYTF.

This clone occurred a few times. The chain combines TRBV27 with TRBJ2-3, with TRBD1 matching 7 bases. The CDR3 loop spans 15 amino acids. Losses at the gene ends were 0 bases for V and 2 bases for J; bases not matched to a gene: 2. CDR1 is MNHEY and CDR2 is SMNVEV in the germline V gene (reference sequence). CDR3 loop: CASSLSTGPTDTQYF. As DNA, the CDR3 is TGTGCCAGCAGTTTATCGACAGGGCCCACAGATACGCAGTATTTT.

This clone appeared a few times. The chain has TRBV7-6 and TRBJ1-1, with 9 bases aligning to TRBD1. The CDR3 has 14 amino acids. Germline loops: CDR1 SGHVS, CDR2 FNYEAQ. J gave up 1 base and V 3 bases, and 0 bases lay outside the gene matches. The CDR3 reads CASSLGQGNTEAFF. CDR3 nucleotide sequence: TGTGCCAGCAGCTTGGGACAGGGGAACACTGAAGCTTTCTTT.

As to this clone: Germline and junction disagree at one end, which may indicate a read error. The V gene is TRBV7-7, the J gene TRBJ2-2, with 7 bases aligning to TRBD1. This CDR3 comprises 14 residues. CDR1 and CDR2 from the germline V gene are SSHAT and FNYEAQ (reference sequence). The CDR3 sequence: CASSLDRVGGELFF. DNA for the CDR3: TGTGCTAGCAGCTTAGACAGGGTCGGCGGGGAGCTGTTTTTT. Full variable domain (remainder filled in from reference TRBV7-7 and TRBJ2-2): GAGVSQSPRYKVTKRGQDVTLRCDPISSHATLYWYQQALGQGPEFLTYFNYEAQPDKSGLPSDRFSAERPEGSISTLTIQRTEQRDSAMYRCASSLDRVGGELFFGEGSRLTVL.

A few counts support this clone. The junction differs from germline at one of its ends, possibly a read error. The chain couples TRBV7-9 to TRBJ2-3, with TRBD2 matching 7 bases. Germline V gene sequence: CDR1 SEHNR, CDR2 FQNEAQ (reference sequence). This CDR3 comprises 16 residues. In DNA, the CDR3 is TGTTCCAGCAGCTTAAAAAGGACGGGGGGTTCAGATACGCAGTATTTT. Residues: CSSSLKRTGGSDTQYF. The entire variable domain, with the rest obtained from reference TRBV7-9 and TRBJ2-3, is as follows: DTGVSQNPRHKITKRGQNVTFRCDPISEHNRLYWYRQTLGQGPEFLTYFQNEAQLEKSRLLSDRFSAERPKGSFSTLEIQRTEQGDSAMYLCSSSLKRTGGSDTQYFGPGTRLTVL.

CDR3 coding DNA: TGTGCCAGCACTGTACTAGCGGGAGCCACCGGGGAGCTGTTTTTT. It encodes CASTVLAGATGELFF. The J gene is TRBJ2-2, the V gene TRBV2, with TRBD2 matching over 11 bases. J gave up 4 bases and V 7 bases, and 5 bases lay outside the gene matches. CDR1 is SNHLY, CDR2 FYNNEI, per germline. The CDR3 extends over 15 amino acids.

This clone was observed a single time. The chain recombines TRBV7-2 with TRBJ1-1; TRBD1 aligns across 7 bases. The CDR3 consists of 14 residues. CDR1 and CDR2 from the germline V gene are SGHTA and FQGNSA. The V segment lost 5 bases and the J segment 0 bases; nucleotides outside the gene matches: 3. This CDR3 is CASSVQGMNTEAFF. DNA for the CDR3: TGTGCCAGCAGCGTACAGGGGATGAACACTGAAGCTTTCTTT.

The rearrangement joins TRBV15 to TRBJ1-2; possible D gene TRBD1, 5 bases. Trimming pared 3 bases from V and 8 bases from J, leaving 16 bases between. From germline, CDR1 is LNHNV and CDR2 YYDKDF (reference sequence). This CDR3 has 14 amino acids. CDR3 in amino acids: CATSRAGRGQGYTF. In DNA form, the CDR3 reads TGTGCCACCAGCAGGGCGGGAAGGGGCCAAGGCTACACCTTC.

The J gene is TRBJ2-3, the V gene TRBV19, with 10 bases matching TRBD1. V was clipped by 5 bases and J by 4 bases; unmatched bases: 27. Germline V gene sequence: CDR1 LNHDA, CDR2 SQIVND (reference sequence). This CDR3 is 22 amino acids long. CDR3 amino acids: CASSDPFPGTGVEGVEADTQYF. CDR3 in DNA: TGTGCCAGTAGTGACCCATTTCCCGGGACAGGGGTGGAGGGAGTGGAAGCAGATACGCAGTATTTT.

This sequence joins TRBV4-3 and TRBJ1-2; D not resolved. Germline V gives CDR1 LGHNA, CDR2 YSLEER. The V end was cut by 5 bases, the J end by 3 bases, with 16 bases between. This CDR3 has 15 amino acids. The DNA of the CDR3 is TGCGCCAGCAGCGGAGCGGCCCGGAGCGACTATGGCTACACCTTC. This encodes CASSGAARSDYGYTF.

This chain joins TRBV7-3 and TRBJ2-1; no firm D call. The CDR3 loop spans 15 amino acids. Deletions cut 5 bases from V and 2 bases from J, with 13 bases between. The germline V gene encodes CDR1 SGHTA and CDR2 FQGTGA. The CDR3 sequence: CASSRYRNPYNEQFF. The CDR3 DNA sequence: TGTGCCAGCAGCCGTTACAGAAACCCCTACAATGAGCAGTTCTTC.

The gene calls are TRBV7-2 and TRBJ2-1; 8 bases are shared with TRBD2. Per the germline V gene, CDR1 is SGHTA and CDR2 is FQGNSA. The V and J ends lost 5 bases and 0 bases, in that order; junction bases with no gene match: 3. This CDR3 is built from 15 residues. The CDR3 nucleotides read TGTGCCAGCAGCCCGACTAGCGACTCCTACAATGAGCAGTTCTTC. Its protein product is CASSPTSDSYNEQFF.

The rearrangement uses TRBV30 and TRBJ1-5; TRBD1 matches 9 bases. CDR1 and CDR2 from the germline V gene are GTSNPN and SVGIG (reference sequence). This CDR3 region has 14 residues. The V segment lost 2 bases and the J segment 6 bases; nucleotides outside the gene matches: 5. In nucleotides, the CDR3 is TGTGCCTGGAGTACAGGGGGCGGGGGTCAGCCCCAGCATTTT. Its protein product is CAWSTGGGGQPQHF.

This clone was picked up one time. CDR3 amino acids: CASSLEGVTLTGELFF. The CDR3 nucleotides are TGTGCCAGCAGCTTAGAAGGGGTTACCCTCACGGGGGAGCTGTTTTTT. The chain couples TRBV5-6 to TRBJ2-2, with a possible D match to TRBD1 (5 bases). Trimming left V 2 bases short and J 8 bases short, with 19 bases between. Germline loops: CDR1 SGHDT, CDR2 YYEEEE. The CDR3 runs 16 residues.

CDR3 coding DNA: TGCGCCAGCAGCCAAGGAGGCGGCGGCCCTAACTATGGCTACACCTTC. This translates into CASSQGGGGPNYGYTF. V and J are TRBV4-3 and TRBJ1-2; D call uncertain. With 1 base removed from V and 0 bases from J, the gap between germline ends came to 12 bases. Germline loops: CDR1 LGHNA, CDR2 YSLEER. This CDR3 is 16 amino acids long.

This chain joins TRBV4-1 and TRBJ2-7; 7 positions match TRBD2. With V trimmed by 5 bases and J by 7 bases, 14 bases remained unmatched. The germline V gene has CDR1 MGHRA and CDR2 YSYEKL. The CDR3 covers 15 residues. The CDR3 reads CASSVRVGTMWEQYF. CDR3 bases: TGCGCCAGCAGCGTCCGGGTAGGGACTATGTGGGAGCAGTACTTC.

In DNA, the CDR3 is TGTGCCAGCAGACTGTCAGGACTAGCGGGATACAATGAGCAGTTCTTC. Its translation: CASRLSGLAGYNEQFF. The V and J genes are TRBV27 and TRBJ2-1, with TRBD2 matching 12 bases. After removal of 6 bases from V and 4 bases from J, the junction contained 7 bases not matched to a gene. Germline CDR1 reads MNHEY; CDR2 reads SMNVEV (reference sequence). The CDR3 extends over 16 amino acids.

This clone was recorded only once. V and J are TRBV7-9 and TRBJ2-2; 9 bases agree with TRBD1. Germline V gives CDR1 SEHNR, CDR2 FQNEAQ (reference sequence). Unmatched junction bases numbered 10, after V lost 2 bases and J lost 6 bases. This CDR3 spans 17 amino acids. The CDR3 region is CASSLPMTGGRSGELFF. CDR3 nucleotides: TGTGCCAGCAGCTTACCCATGACAGGGGGAAGGTCCGGGGAGCTGTTTTTT.

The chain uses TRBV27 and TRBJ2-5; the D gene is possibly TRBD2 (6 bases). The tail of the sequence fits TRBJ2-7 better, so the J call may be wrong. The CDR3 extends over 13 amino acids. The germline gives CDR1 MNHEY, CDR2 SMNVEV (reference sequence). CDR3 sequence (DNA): TGTGCCAGCAGTGGAGGGCGCTCCTACGAGCAGTACTTC. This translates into CASSGGRSYEQYF.

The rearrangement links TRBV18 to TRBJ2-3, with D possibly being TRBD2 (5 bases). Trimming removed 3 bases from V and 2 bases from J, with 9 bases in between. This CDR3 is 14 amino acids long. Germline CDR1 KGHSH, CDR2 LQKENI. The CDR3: CASSPGEFTDTQYF. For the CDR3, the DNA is TGTGCCAGCTCACCCGGGGAGTTCACAGATACGCAGTATTTT.

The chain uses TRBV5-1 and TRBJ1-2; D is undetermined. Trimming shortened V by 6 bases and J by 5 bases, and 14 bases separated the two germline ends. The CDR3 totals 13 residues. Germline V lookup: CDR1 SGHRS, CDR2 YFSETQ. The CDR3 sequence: CASTPAGGYGYTF. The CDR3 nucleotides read TGCGCCAGCACCCCGGCGGGCGGGTATGGCTACACCTTC.

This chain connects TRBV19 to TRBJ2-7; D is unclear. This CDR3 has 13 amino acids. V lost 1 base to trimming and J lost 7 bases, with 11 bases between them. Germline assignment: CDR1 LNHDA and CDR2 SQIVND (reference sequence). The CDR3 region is CASSIVTAGEQYF. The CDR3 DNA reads TGTGCCAGTAGTATAGTTACGGCAGGAGAGCAGTACTTC.

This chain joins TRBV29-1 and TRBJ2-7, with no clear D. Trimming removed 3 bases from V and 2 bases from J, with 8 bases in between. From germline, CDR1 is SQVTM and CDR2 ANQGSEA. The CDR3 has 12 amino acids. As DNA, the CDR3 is TGCAGCGTTGATTCCGGTACCTACGAGCAGTACTTC. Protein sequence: CSVDSGTYEQYF.

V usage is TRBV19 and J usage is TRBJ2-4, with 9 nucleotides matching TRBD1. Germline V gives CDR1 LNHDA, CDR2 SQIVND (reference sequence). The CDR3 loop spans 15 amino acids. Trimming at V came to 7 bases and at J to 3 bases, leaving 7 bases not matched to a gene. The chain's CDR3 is CASTTTGGGKNIQYF. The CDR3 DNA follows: TGTGCCAGTACCACGACAGGGGGAGGCAAAAACATTCAGTACTTC.

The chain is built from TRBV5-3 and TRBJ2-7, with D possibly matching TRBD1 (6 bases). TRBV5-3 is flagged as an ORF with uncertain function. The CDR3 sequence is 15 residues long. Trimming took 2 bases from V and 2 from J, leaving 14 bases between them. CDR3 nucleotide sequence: TGTGCCAGAAGCTTAAGGACAGCCCATCCCTACGAGCAGTACTTC. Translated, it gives CARSLRTAHPYEQYF.

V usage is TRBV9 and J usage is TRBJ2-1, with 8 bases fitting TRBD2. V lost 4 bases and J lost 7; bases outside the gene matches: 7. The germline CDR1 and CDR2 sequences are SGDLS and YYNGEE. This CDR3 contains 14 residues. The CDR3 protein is CASSSGTSGNEQFF. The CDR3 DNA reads TGTGCCAGCAGCTCCGGAACTAGCGGTAATGAGCAGTTCTTC.